This record concerns one TCR beta chain sequence. The antigen remains undetermined. These data originate in a study of T-cell reconstitution after alpha-beta-depleted transplantation in children. Unique molecular identifiers were used to barcode this TCRbeta library. TCRdb reanalysed the PCR reads using MiXCR and keeps one entry per CDR3 protein. This sample has approximately 300,000 distinct CDR3 sequences, with roughly 8.2% found just once. Study findings and constraints: Alpha-beta T cells about two months after transplant reportedly derived from several hundred expanded graft clones. T-cell numbers and diversity, one year after transplant, stemmed largely from T cells that were newly produced.

This clonotype originated in a female patient aged 2-10 years who had a stem cell transplant for Fanconi anemia, so the T cells may come from the graft donor. The sequencing here drew on peripheral blood, taken 360 days after TCRalphabeta/CD19-depleted stem cell transplant.

The CDR3 loop is CASRPYVGELFF. DNA for the CDR3: TGTGCCAGCAGACCGTATGTCGGGGAGCTGTTTTTT. This chain links TRBV27 with TRBJ2-2; no firm D call. The V gene lost 6 bases and the J gene lost 7 bases, with 9 bases spanning the gap. This CDR3 is 12 amino acids long. In germline, CDR1 is MNHEY, CDR2 SMNVEV (reference sequence).